These 3 T cell receptor beta chains originate from one sample sequenced in a study of preoperative IRX-2 immunotherapy in early breast cancer. Using immunoSEQ multiplex PCR, the repertoire was profiled, and TCRdb retains in-frame clones only, with some absent. The top ten clones hold 1.6% of a sample with about 43,000 clones, less than 95% of them seen once. Treatment noted: preoperative locoregional IRX-2 cytokine immunotherapy. Material: tumor tissue, obtained after IRX-2 immunotherapy. The receptor set was obtained from a human donor with breast cancer.

CDR3 region: CASRGVPWGETQYF. CDR3 bases: TGCGCCAGCAGGGGGGTCCCCTGGGGAGAGACCCAGTACTTC. The chain is built from TRBV5-1 and TRBJ2-5; D is possibly TRBD1 or TRBD2 (5 bases each). V lost 5 bases, J lost 4 bases, and 15 bases lay in between. CDR3 size: 14 residues. From germline, CDR1 is SGHRS and CDR2 YFSETQ.

The V call is TRBV6-6, the J call TRBJ1-2; D is uncertain. V dropped 0 bases and J dropped 1 base, with 9 bases sitting between them. The CDR3 has 15 residues. CDR1 and CDR2 (germline): MNHNY, SVGAGI (reference sequence). The CDR3 nucleotides read TGTGCCAGCAGTTACTCGACTTGGGATAACTATGGCTACACCTTC. Its protein is CASSYSTWDNYGYTF.

The chain uses TRBV7-9 and TRBJ2-1, with 7 bases identical to TRBD1. The CDR3 is 15 residues long. Trimming at V came to 2 bases and at J to 9 bases, leaving 10 bases not matched to a gene. Germline CDR1 SEHNR, CDR2 FQNEAQ (reference sequence). The CDR3 sequence: CASSLMGKQGSEQFF. For the CDR3, the DNA is TGTGCCAGCAGCTTAATGGGCAAACAGGGGAGTGAGCAGTTCTTC.